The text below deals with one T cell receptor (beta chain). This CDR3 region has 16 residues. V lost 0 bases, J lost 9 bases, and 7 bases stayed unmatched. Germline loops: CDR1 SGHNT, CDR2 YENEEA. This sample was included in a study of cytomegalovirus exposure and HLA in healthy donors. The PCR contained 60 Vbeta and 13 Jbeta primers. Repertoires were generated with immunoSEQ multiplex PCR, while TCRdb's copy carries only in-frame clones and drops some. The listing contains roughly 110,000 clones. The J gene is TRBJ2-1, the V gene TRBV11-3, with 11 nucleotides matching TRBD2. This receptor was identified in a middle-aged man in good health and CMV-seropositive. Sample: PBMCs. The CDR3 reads CASSLDTSGGLREQFF. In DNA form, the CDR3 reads TGTGCCAGCAGCTTAGATACTAGCGGGGGCCTTCGTGAGCAGTTCTTC.